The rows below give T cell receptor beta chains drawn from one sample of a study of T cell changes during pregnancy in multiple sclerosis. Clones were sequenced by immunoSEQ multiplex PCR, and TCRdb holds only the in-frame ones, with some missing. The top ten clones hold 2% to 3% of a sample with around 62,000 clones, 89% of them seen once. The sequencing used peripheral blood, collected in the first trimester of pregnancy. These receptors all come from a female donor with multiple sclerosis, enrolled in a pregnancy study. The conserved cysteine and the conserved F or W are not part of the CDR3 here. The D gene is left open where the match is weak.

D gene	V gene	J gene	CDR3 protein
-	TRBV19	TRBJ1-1	ASSGAGTEAF
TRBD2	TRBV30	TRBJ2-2	AWSRGGATGELF
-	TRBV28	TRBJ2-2	ASSPGSAAGELF
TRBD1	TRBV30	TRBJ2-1	AWSRGYEQF
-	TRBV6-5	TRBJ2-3	ATAFDRASTDTQY
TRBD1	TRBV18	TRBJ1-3	ASSPPTAGTVTSGNTIY
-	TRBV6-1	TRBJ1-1	ASSEMAGFAFLNTEAF
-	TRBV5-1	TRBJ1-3	ASSLTGPQENTIY
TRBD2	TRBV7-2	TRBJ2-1	ASSLALAGVDEQF
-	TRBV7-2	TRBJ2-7	ASSSSGLLTGQY
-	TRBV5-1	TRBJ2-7	ASSVEPESYEQY
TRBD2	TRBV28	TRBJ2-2	ASRDYRPPGELF
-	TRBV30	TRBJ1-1	AWTLNTEAF
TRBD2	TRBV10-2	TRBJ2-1	ASTETSGASYNEQF
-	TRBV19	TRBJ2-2	ASSGGNTGELF
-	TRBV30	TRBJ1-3	AWSVRWLRGNTIY
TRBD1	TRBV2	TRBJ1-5	ASSSRDSQPQH
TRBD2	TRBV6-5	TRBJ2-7	ASSFQGLAGQYEQY
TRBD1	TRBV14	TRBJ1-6	ASSLGTGYMPLH
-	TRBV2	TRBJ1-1	AGREDTEAF
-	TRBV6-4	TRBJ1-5	ASSEQEWNEPQH
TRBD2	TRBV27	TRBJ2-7	ASSFLASGVPYEQY
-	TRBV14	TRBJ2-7	ASSQDLGGGTYEQY
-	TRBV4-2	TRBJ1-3	ASSQEGRGAAGNTIY
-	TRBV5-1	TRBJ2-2	ASSQTVANTGELF
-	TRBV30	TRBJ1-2	AWSGRGYGYT
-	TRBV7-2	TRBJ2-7	ASSLGGVRVSYEQY
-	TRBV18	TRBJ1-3	ASSLQENPGNTIY
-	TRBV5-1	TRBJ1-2	ASSRDRPGSYGYT
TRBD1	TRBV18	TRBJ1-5	ASSPARQGTTGNQPQH
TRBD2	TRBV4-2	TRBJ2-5	ASSQDPVTSGLYQETQY
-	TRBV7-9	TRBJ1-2	ASSDALTVETYT
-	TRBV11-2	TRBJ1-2	ASSDHRVYGYT
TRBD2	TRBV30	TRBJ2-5	AWSVRRTSGQETQY
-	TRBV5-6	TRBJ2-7	ASSSTYEQY
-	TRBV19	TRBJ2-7	ASSISGVYEQY
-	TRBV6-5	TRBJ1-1	ASSYGSTVINTEAF
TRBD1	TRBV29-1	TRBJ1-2	SVGQGEGYT
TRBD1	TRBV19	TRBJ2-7	ASSHRDSYYEQY
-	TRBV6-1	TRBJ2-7	ASSGSARGGSLYEQY
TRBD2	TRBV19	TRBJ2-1	ASTRRGDHSYNEQF
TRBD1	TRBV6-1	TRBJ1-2	ASSETTGHGYT
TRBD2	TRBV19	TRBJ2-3	ASRSGGPDNTDTQY